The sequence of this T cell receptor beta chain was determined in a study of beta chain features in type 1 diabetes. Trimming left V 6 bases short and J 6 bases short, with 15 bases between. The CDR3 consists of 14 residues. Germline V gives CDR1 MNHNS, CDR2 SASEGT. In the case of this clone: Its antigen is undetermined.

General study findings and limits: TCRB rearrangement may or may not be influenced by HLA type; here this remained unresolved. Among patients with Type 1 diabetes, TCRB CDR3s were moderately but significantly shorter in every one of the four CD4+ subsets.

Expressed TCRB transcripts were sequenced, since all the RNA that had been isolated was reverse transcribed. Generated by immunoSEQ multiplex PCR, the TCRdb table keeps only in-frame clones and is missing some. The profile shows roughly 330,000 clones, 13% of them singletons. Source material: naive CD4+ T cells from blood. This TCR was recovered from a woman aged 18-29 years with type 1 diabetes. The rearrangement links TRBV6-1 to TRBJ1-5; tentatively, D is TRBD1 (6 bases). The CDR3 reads CASRSTGKGQPQHF. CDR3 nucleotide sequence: TGTGCCAGCAGGTCCACAGGGAAAGGTCAGCCCCAGCATTTT.